Given below is one TCR beta chain in context. This clonotype has only a few counts. The target of this receptor is not known. No base quality information exists; no much larger clone differs at one position. The data were taken from a study of molecular identifiers for immune sequencing clone quantification (dated by TCRdb to 2016 to 2019). Describing the broader study: For a replicate experiment, RNA from around 20,000 or 100,000 naive CD8 T cells was divided into five aliquots, of which four were sequenced. This methods study used CD8 T cells to benchmark TCR RNA copy counting and molecular-identifier clustering-based TCR repertoire sequencing (MIDCIRS).

V was cut back by 0 bases and J by 3 bases, leaving a gap of 3 bases between them. Taken from cysteine to phenylalanine, the CDR3 has 13 residues. Of all the DNA, just the CDR3 is kept, 39 bases in frame from base 1. The germline V gene gives CDR1 as MNHEY and CDR2 as SVGAGI. Study-wide findings and limitations: Modeling gave around 3.3 recovered TCR RNA copies per cell versus approximately 11 by digital PCR, implying about 30% capture efficiency. A single cell's worth of spiked-in Jurkat TCR RNA was reported detectable even among 900,000 to 1,000,000 naive CD8 T cells. In CMV-specific effector cells, over 99% of molecules were held by clones above 20 RNA copies, whereas under 1% of molecules were held by such clones in naive cells. When barcode sub-clustering was omitted, TCR diversity was inflated by chimeric consensus sequences, with chimeras reaching as high as 47%. Spiked-in Jurkat TCR RNA (10 copies' worth), which is not part of the donor repertoire, was contained in the naive libraries. The sizes of highly expanded clones could end up underestimated when identical TCR molecules share a barcode.

Receptors were amplified or captured by PCR. Sequenced on a NextSeq 500. Bulk TCR libraries were prepared as previously described, using TCR primers listed in Table S5. Purification of total RNA was performed with the Qiagen AllPrep DNA/RNA kit. Before any analysis, reads coming from multiple sequencing runs of the same library were combined into one pool. The source study handled its data this way. Only reads with exact TCR constant sequence were kept, trimmed to 150 nt, and grouped by their 12-nt molecular barcodes. Reads within each barcode group were sub-clustered using a 15% Levenshtein threshold, and quality-weighted consensus sequences were constructed for each RNA molecule. Non-functional sequences were excluded, and lower-count sequences lying one edit away from another sequence were also excluded. Based on fitting two negative binomial distributions, any barcode sub-cluster with under 20% of the maximum read count was discarded. Through fastp at Q25 and MiXCR, TCRdb rebuilt clones from the public reads, retaining in-frame beta chains. Records with the same CDR3 protein are collapsed into one entry carrying the most frequent genes and DNA. TCRdb's processing, not the study's, gives the V and J calls here. For this sample the table gives about 100,000 distinct CDR3 sequences, of which 36% were detected only once. Around 3.8% of the sample goes to the ten largest clones.

Libraries of naive CD8 T cells were built from about 20,000 to 1,000,000 sorted cells, with 10%, 30% or 50% of the purified RNA used. On a BD FACSAria II, naive CD8 T cells were FACS-sorted as CD8+CD4-CCR7+CD45RA+ and collected into RLT Plus buffer. Detection sensitivity was tested by spiking Jurkat RNA equal to approximately 9 TCR copies' worth into samples containing roughly 19,000-1,000,000 naive CD8 T cells. CD8 T cells were enriched using RosetteSep CD8+ T Cell Enrichment Cocktail and Ficoll-Paque, and the enriched cells then underwent ACK red cell lysis. The sequenced sample consisted of naive CD8+ T cells from blood, with Jurkat cell RNA spiked in. Sample cell subset or site, as interpreted from the label and publication: FACS-sorted CD8+CD4-CCR7+CD45RA+ naive T cells. This clonotype was sampled from a human donor in good health. Some libraries in this study had Jurkat cell RNA spiked in. The chain links TRBV6-5 with TRBJ2-1, with the D gene call left open. The CDR3 reads as follows: CASSYSNYNEQFF. The nucleotides are TGTGCCAGCAGTTACTCGAACTACAATGAGCAGTTCTTC.